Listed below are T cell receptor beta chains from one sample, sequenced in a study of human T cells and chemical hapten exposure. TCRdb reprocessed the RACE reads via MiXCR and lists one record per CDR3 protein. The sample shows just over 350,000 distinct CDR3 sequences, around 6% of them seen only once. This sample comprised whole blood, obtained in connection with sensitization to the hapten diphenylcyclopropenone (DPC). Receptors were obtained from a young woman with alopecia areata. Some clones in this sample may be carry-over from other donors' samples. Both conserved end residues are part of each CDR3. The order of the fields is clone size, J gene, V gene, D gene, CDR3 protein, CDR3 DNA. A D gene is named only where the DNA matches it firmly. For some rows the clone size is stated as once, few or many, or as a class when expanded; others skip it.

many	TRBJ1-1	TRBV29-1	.	CSAGQNTEAFF	TGCAGCGCGGGCCAGAACACTGAAGCTTTCTTT
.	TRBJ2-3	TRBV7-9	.	CASSLKAASTDTQYF	TGTGCCAGCAGCTTAAAAGCCGCTAGCACAGATACGCAGTATTTT
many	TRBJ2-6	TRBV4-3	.	CASSPDGVSSGANVLTF	TGCGCCAGCAGCCCCGACGGGGTTAGCTCTGGGGCCAACGTCCTGACTTTC
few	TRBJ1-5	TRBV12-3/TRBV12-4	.	CASSPHPGEPQHF	TGTGCCAGCAGTCCCCACCCCGGGGAGCCCCAGCATTTT
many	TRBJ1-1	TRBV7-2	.	CASSSIDFQNTEAFF	TGTGCCAGCAGCTCGATAGATTTTCAGAACACTGAAGCTTTCTTT
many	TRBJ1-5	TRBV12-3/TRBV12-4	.	CASSFYGRPDQPQHF	TGTGCCAGCAGTTTTTACGGCAGACCCGATCAGCCCCAGCATTTT
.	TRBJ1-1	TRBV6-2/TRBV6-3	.	CASSYVEMNTEAFF	TGTGCCAGCAGTTACGTAGAAATGAACACTGAAGCTTTCTTT
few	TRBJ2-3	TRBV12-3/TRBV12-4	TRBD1	CASTPRGQGTDTQYF	TGTGCCAGCACCCCAAGGGGACAGGGAACAGATACGCAGTATTTT
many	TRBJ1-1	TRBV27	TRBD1	CASSLSAWKDRAEAFF	TGTGCCAGCAGTTTATCCGCCTGGAAGGACAGGGCTGAAGCTTTCTTT
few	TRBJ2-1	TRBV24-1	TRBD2	CATSDPSRGDNEQFF	TGTGCCACCAGTGATCCGAGTCGGGGGGACAATGAGCAGTTCTTC
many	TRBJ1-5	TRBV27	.	CASSLSRYQPQHF	TGTGCCAGCAGTTTATCAAGGTATCAGCCCCAGCATTTT
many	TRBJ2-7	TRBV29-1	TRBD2	CSVGVRTSIHEQYF	TGCAGCGTTGGTGTCAGGACTAGTATCCACGAGCAGTACTTC
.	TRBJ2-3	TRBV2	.	CASMGGWTDTQYF	TGTGCCAGCATGGGAGGTTGGACAGATACGCAGTATTTT
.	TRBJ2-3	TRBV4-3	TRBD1	CASSQEEYRGPSISDTQYF	TGCGCCAGCAGCCAAGAAGAGTACAGGGGGCCCTCAATATCTGATACGCAGTATTTT
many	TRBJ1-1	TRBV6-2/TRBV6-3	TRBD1	CASAYRGLLNTEAFF	TGTGCCAGCGCCTACAGGGGCCTCCTGAACACTGAAGCTTTCTTT
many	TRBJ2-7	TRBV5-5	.	CASSAGAVYYEQYF	TGTGCCAGCAGCGCCGGGGCCGTATACTACGAGCAGTACTTC
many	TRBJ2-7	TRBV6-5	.	CATGSRGLYEQYF	TGTGCCACGGGGTCCAGGGGCCTGTACGAGCAGTACTTC
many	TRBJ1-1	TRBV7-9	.	CASSLVPPDREAFF	TGTGCCAGCAGCTTAGTGCCCCCGGACAGAGAAGCTTTCTTT
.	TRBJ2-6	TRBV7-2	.	CASSLVWRAGANVLTF	TGTGCCAGCAGCTTAGTGTGGAGGGCTGGGGCCAACGTCCTGACTTTC
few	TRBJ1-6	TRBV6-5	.	CASSYSWTVSSSYNSPLHF	TGTGCCAGCAGTTACTCCTGGACAGTCTCTAGCTCCTATAATTCACCCCTCCACTTT
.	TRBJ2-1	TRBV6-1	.	CASSDRTVDEQFF	TGTGCCAGCAGTGATCGGACAGTAGATGAGCAGTTCTTC
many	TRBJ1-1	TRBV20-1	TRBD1	CSARGQRGTEAFF	TGCAGTGCGAGGGGACAGCGTGGTACTGAAGCTTTCTTT
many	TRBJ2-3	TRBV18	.	CASSPRPVTDTQYF	TGTGCCAGCTCACCTCGACCTGTCACAGATACGCAGTATTTT
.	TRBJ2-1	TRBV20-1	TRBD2	CSARNSGGASEFF	TGCAGTGCTAGAAATAGCGGGGGGGCTTCTGAGTTCTTC
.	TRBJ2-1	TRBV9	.	CASSVVFGSSYNEQFF	TGTGCCAGCAGCGTAGTATTCGGAAGCTCCTACAATGAGCAGTTCTTC
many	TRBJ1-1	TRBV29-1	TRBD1	CSVELTGGRAFF	TGCAGCGTCGAGCTAACAGGGGGACGAGCTTTCTTT
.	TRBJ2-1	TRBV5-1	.	CASSLERRYNEQFF	TGTGCCAGCAGCTTAGAGCGAAGGTACAATGAGCAGTTCTTC
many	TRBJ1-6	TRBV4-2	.	CASSQSRNDYSPLHF	TGTGCCAGCAGCCAATCCCGGAACGACTATTCACCCCTCCACTTT
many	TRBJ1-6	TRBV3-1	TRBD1	CASSHTGTGNSPLHF	TGTGCCAGCAGCCACACCGGGACAGGAAATTCACCCCTCCACTTT
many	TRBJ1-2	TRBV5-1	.	CASSLEAGANYGYTF	TGCGCCAGCAGCTTGGAGGCCGGAGCTAACTATGGCTACACCTTC
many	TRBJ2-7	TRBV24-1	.	CATSDPTDTYEQYF	TGTGCCACCAGTGACCCGACAGACACCTACGAGCAGTACTTC
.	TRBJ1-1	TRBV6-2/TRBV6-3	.	CASSYIVRGTEAFF	TGTGCCAGCAGTTACATCGTCAGGGGCACTGAAGCTTTCTTT
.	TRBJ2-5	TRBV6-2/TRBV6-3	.	CASSYGWETQYF	TGTGCCAGCAGTTACGGGTGGGAGACCCAGTACTTC
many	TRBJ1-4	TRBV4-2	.	CASSQGGGNEKLFF	TGTGCCAGCAGCCAAGGAGGAGGGAATGAAAAACTGTTTTTT
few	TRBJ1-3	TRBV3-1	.	CASSQASGNTIYF	TGTGCCAGCAGCCAAGCATCTGGAAACACCATATATTTT
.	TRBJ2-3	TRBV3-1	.	CASSQGAVPTPQDTQYF	TGTGCCAGCAGCCAAGGTGCGGTCCCCACCCCACAAGATACGCAGTATTTT
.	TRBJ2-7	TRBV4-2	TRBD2	CASSQVSSGPYEQYF	TGTGCCAGCAGCCAAGTTTCTAGCGGCCCCTACGAGCAGTACTTC
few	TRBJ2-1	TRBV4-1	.	CASSQDKLYRSSYNEQFF	TGCGCCAGCAGCCAAGATAAGTTGTACAGGAGCTCCTACAATGAGCAGTTCTTC
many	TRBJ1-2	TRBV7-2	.	CASSRRQGPDGYTF	TGTGCCAGCAGCCGGCGCCAGGGACCGGATGGCTACACCTTC
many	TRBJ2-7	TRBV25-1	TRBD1	CASSVGQGFNEQYF	TGTGCCAGCAGTGTAGGACAGGGATTCAACGAGCAGTACTTC
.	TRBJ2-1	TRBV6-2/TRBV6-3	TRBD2	CASSPGLGQFF	TGTGCCAGCAGTCCCGGACTAGGGCAGTTCTTC
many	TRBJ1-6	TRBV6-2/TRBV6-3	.	CASTQVWGGNSPLHF	TGTGCCAGCACCCAGGTCTGGGGGGGTAATTCACCCCTCCACTTT
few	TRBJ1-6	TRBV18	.	CATQGQANSPLHF	TGTGCCACCCAGGGGCAGGCTAATTCACCCCTCCACTTT
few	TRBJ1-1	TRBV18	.	CASSPPGGTNTEAFF	TGTGCCAGCTCACCACCGGGGGGCACGAACACTGAAGCTTTCTTT
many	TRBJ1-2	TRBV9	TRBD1	CASSPQEAAGGYGYTF	TGTGCCAGCAGCCCCCAGGAGGCGGCAGGGGGTTATGGCTACACCTTC
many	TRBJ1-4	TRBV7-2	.	CASSLERGPSEKLFF	TGTGCCAGCAGCTTAGAACGGGGGCCGAGTGAAAAACTGTTTTTT
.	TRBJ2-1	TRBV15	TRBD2	CATSRDPGGHNEQFF	TGTGCCACCAGCAGAGATCCGGGGGGTCACAATGAGCAGTTCTTC
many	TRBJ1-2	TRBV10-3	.	CAISEGTASNYGYTF	TGTGCCATCAGTGAGGGGACTGCCTCTAACTATGGCTACACCTTC
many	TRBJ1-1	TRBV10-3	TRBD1	CAIRGQTDTEAFF	TGTGCCATCAGGGGACAGACCGACACTGAAGCTTTCTTT
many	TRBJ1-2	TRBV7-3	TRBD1	CASSPGGAAGYTF	TGTGCCAGCAGTCCAGGGGGCGCAGCTGGCTACACCTTC
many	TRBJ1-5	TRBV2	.	CASSPSGGANQPQHF	TGTGCCAGTTCGCCCTCAGGAGGGGCGAATCAGCCCCAGCATTTT
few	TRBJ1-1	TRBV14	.	CASSQIPTAEAFF	TGTGCCAGCAGCCAAATCCCCACTGCTGAAGCTTTCTTT
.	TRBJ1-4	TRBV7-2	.	CASSPSLREREKLFF	TGTGCCAGCAGCCCTAGTCTCAGGGAAAGGGAAAAACTGTTTTTT
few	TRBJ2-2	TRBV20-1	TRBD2	CSARASLAGRPGELFF	TGCAGTGCTAGAGCATCACTAGCGGGGCGGCCCGGGGAGCTGTTTTTT
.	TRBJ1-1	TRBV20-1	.	CSANGVRANTEAFF	TGCAGTGCTAACGGGGTCAGGGCGAACACTGAAGCTTTCTTT
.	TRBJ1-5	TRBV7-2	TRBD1	CASTPPDRANQPQHF	TGTGCCAGCACTCCTCCCGACAGGGCCAATCAGCCCCAGCATTTT
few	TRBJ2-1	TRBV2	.	CASSAGRGIYNEQFF	TGTGCCAGCAGTGCAGGACGGGGGATCTACAATGAGCAGTTCTTC
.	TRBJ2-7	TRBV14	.	CASSQGTLREQYF	TGTGCCAGCAGCCAAGGAACGTTGCGCGAGCAGTACTTC
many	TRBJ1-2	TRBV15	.	CATSRDPGPNYGYTF	TGTGCCACCAGCAGAGATCCGGGACCGAACTATGGCTACACCTTC
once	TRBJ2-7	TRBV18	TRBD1	CASSPGQGINEQYF	TGTGCCAGCTCACCCGGACAGGGGATCAACGAGCAGTACTTC